This T cell receptor beta chain was sequenced during a study of blood T cells in healthy people across ages. The second PCR ran roughly 7 to 12 cycles with a sample-barcoded 5' primer and J-beta primers. One entry per CDR3 protein results from TCRdb running MiXCR on the 5' RACE reads. The sample includes 1.4 million or so distinct CDR3 sequences, 40% to 45% of them seen just once. Germline loops: CDR1 PRHDT, CDR2 FYEKMQ (reference sequence). With V trimmed by 3 bases and J by 0 bases, 8 bases remained unmatched. The CDR3 runs 16 residues. This clonotype was obtained from a woman under 30 in good health. The V gene is TRBV13, the J gene TRBJ2-7, with 7 bases matching TRBD2. Material: blood. The DNA for the CDR3 is TGTGCCAGCAGCTTGGATGGGAGGGAGAGCTCCTACGAGCAGTACTTC. Protein sequence: CASSLDGRESSYEQYF.